At least ten counts were recorded for the clone carrying this T cell receptor beta chain. Its target is not known. This entry belongs to a study of early T cells in non-severe SARS-CoV-2 infection. The overall study: Sequencing used unsorted whole-blood bulk RNA, so chains lack pairing. Points from the study as a whole: VDJdb matching favored anti-spike CD8 responses, missing private and CD4 specificities.

Molecules of cDNA were individually given unique molecular identifiers that were attached to them. Each CDR3 protein is one row after TCRdb ran MiXCR on the 5' RACE reads. The table includes roughly 45,000 distinct CDR3 sequences, approximately 10% detected once. Sequenced sample: whole blood. The TCR sequence derives from an adult who was a healthcare worker with PCR-confirmed SARS-CoV-2 infection or an uninfected control (not recorded which).

The CDR3 protein is CASSQDYSLSNQPQHF. CDR3 coding DNA: TGCGCCAGCAGCCAAGATTACAGCCTTAGCAATCAGCCCCAGCATTTT. The chain is built from TRBV4-1 and TRBJ1-5, with no clear D. This CDR3 region has 16 residues. Germline-derived CDR1 and CDR2 are MGHRA and YSYEKL. Trimming cost V 0 bases and J 0 bases, with 9 bases left between them.